This entry lists 24 T cell receptor beta chains sequenced from one sample in a study of blood T cell repertoires in COVID-19. Some clones are missing from TCRdb's copy, which holds only in-frame ones; the method was immunoSEQ multiplex PCR. The repertoire holds over 200,000 clones, with over 75% as singletons. Sequencing input: peripheral blood. The receptors stem from a woman aged 80 or older with acute or convalescent COVID-19.

The chain uses TRBV28 and TRBJ2-2, with D possibly TRBD1 on 5 matching bases. Germline V gene lookup returns CDR1 MDHEN and CDR2 SYDVKM. The CDR3 has 15 residues. Trimming removed 3 bases from V and 3 bases from J, with 11 bases in between. Here the CDR3 reads CASSFVRGYTGELFF. The CDR3 nucleotides are TGTGCCAGCAGTTTCGTTAGGGGCTACACCGGGGAGCTGTTTTTT.

This chain joins TRBV6-5 and TRBJ1-6; D gene uncertain. CDR1 is MNHEY and CDR2 is SVGAGI in the germline V gene. The CDR3 loop spans 13 amino acids. V dropped 5 bases and J dropped 8 bases, with 10 bases sitting between them. The DNA for the CDR3 is TGTGCCAGCAGTCGTAGGAGGGATTCACCCCTCCACTTT. Amino acid sequence: CASSRRRDSPLHF.

The chain carries TRBV19 and TRBJ2-1, with TRBD2 matching 9 bases. CDR3 length: 17 residues. The J segment lost 4 bases and the V segment lost 0 bases, leaving 7 bases of the junction unmatched. Germline V gene data show CDR1 as LNHDA and CDR2 as SQIVND (reference sequence). As DNA, the CDR3 is TGTGCCAGTAGTATAGATCGCAAGCGGGGGGAGTACAATGAGCAGTTCTTC. Residues: CASSIDRKRGEYNEQFF.

This clone has a single count. The V call is TRBV19, the J call TRBJ2-3; TRBD2 agrees at 12 bases. Unmatched junction bases numbered 17, after V lost 3 bases and J lost 4 bases. This CDR3 is 20 amino acids long. CDR1 and CDR2 from the germline V gene are LNHDA and SQIVND (reference sequence). CDR3 bases: TGTGCCAGTAGTATTCAAGGACTAGCGGGGATCCTCGGTCCGTCAGATACGCAGTATTTT. Encoded protein: CASSIQGLAGILGPSDTQYF.

The gene calls are TRBV20-1 and TRBJ2-7; weak D call: TRBD2 (6 bases). V was cut by 3 bases and J by 0 bases, with 15 bases left in between. The germline CDR1 and CDR2 sequences are DFQATT and SNEGSKA (reference sequence). The CDR3 covers 15 residues. The CDR3 spells CSASGVSGISYEQYF. CDR3 DNA sequence: TGCAGTGCTAGTGGGGTTAGCGGAATCTCCTACGAGCAGTACTTC.

This sequence joins TRBV2 and TRBJ1-1; tentative D call: TRBD1 (6 bases). V gave up 5 bases and J gave up 14 bases, with 24 bases separating them. This CDR3 is 14 amino acids long. Germline values: CDR1 SNHLY, CDR2 FYNNEI. The CDR3 nucleotides are TGTGCCAGCAGTACGGGGGGCGTCCTTCGAAGCTGGTTCTTT. As protein: CASSTGGVLRSWFF.

This chain connects TRBV5-1 to TRBJ1-1, with 7 bases fitting TRBD1. There are 17 residues in the CDR3. Looked up from germline, CDR1 is SGHRS and CDR2 is YFSETQ. V gave up 0 bases and J gave up 3 bases; unmatched junction bases: 11. The CDR3 DNA is TGCGCCAGCAGCTTGGCCAAAGGGGGGACAGAACACACTGAAGCTTTCTTT. Translating gives CASSLAKGGTEHTEAFF.

This clone was found once. The chain joins TRBV6-6 to TRBJ1-1; 9 bases match TRBD1. There are 16 residues in the CDR3. J gave up 1 base and V 4 bases, and 7 bases lay outside the gene matches. Germline lookup yields CDR1 MNHNY and CDR2 SVGAGI (reference sequence). In nucleotides, the CDR3 is TGTGCCAGCAGTTCCCAACAGGGGGCAGGGAACACTGAAGCTTTCTTT. It yields the protein CASSSQQGAGNTEAFF.

V usage is TRBV23-1 and J usage is TRBJ2-2, with 7 bases matching TRBD1. TRBV23-1 is labeled an ORF, and its function is uncertain. This CDR3 contains 16 residues. The ends lost 4 bases at V and 6 bases at J; junction bases unmatched: 11. CDR3 sequence (DNA): TGCGCCAGCAGTCTACCAGACAGGGTGGGGCCCGGGGAGCTGTTTTTT. Translation: CASSLPDRVGPGELFF.

The chain combines TRBV5-4 with TRBJ1-4, with D unresolved. V lost 4 bases to trimming and J lost 0 bases, with 16 bases between them. The CDR3 has 17 amino acids. Germline V gene lookup returns CDR1 SGHNT and CDR2 YYREEE (reference sequence). CDR3: CASSRDRWSATNEKLFF. CDR3 bases: TGTGCCAGCAGCCGGGATCGGTGGTCGGCAACTAATGAAAAACTGTTTTTT.

The chain couples TRBV2 to TRBJ1-2; the D gene is possibly TRBD1 (5 bases). The germline V and J ends were trimmed by 4 bases and 8 bases, with 14 bases remaining between them. The CDR3 has 13 residues. Germline V CDR1 and CDR2: SNHLY, FYNNEI. CDR3 sequence reads: CASSVLQVEGYTF. The DNA for the CDR3 is TGTGCCAGCAGTGTATTACAGGTGGAAGGCTACACCTTC.

The chain couples TRBV19 to TRBJ2-7, with D possibly TRBD2 on 6 matching bases. Germline assignment: CDR1 LNHDA and CDR2 SQIVND (reference sequence). Trimming took off 5 bases at V and 3 bases at J, with 26 bases between the two ends. CDR3 size: 18 residues. Here the CDR3 reads CASSAPTMAGNVDYEQYF. The CDR3 region has the DNA TGTGCCAGTAGTGCCCCTACTATGGCGGGGAATGTGGACTACGAGCAGTACTTC.

The V gene is TRBV5-1, the J gene TRBJ2-5; possibly TRBD1 for D (6 bases). The CDR3 runs to 13 residues. The germline V gene has CDR1 SGHRS and CDR2 YFSETQ. V dropped 6 bases and J dropped 3 bases, with 12 bases sitting between them. CDR3: CASTDRREETQYF. CDR3 coding DNA: TGCGCCAGCACCGACAGGCGAGAAGAGACCCAGTACTTC.

This clone came up a few times. The rearrangement joins TRBV29-1 to TRBJ2-3, with 14 bases fitting TRBD2. Germline-derived CDR1 and CDR2 are SQVTM and ANQGSEA. V shed 4 bases, J shed 4 bases, and the junction held 4 bases outside the gene matches. The CDR3 totals 15 residues. CDR3 region: CSVGRLAGGPDTQYF. The CDR3, as DNA: TGCAGCGTTGGGAGACTAGCGGGGGGGCCAGATACGCAGTATTTT.

V gene TRBV6-1 combines with J gene TRBJ2-3; no clear D gene. Germline lookup yields CDR1 MNHNS and CDR2 SASEGT. V was trimmed by 0 bases and J by 2 bases, leaving 3 bases between them. This CDR3 has 13 residues. DNA for the CDR3: TGTGCCAGCAGTGAAGCACTCACAGATACGCAGTATTTT. Encoded protein: CASSEALTDTQYF.

This clone turned up a few times. This chain uses TRBV7-9 with TRBJ1-2; 8 bases align to TRBD1. The germline V gene has CDR1 SEHNR and CDR2 FQNEAQ (reference sequence). The V gene end was trimmed by 0 bases and the J gene end by 3 bases; junction bases not matched to a gene: 9. The CDR3 loop spans 17 amino acids. CDR3 nucleotide sequence: TGTGCCAGCAGCTTAGCGGGTAGCACAGGGGGAGACTATGGCTACACCTTC. This encodes CASSLAGSTGGDYGYTF.

V gene TRBV6-6 combines with J gene TRBJ1-5; 9 nucleotides align to TRBD1. The CDR3 is 16 amino acids. CDR1 and CDR2 from the germline V gene are MNHNY and SVGAGI (reference sequence). J gave up 4 bases and V 2 bases, and 6 bases lay outside the gene matches. CDR3 residues: CASSYPGQGGNQPQHF. CDR3 DNA sequence: TGTGCCAGCAGTTACCCGGGACAGGGAGGGAATCAGCCCCAGCATTTT.

The V call is TRBV24-1, the J call TRBJ1-1, with 8 bases identical to TRBD1. Germline CDR1 KGHDR, CDR2 SFDVKD. J lost 5 bases, V lost 4 bases, and 5 bases had no gene match. The CDR3 extends over 14 amino acids. As DNA, the CDR3 is TGTGCCACCAGTGACCGGACAGGGCGGACTGAAGCTTTCTTT. Its protein is CATSDRTGRTEAFF.

This chain uses TRBV6-5 with TRBJ2-2; perhaps TRBD1 as D (5 bases). Germline loops: CDR1 MNHEY, CDR2 SVGAGI. The CDR3 sequence is 14 residues long. V shed 8 bases and J shed 4 bases, with 14 bases lying between them. The CDR3 reads CASVGRSVTGELFF. Written as DNA, the CDR3 is TGTGCCAGCGTGGGGCGATCGGTCACCGGGGAGCTGTTTTTT.

Comments on this clone: At the DNA level, this CDR3 is encoded by other sequences in the same sample as well. The chain employs TRBV19 and TRBJ1-5; no definite D call. V was shortened by 3 bases and J by 3 bases, with 3 bases between the two germline ends. This CDR3 comprises 12 residues. Germline CDR1 is LNHDA and CDR2 is SQIVND (reference sequence). The CDR3 DNA is TGTGCCAGTAGTATCAACAATCAGCCCCAGCATTTT. Residues: CASSINNQPQHF.

The chain joins TRBV6-5 to TRBJ1-2; TRBD1 aligns across 8 bases. Germline lookup yields CDR1 MNHEY and CDR2 SVGAGI. This CDR3 has 16 amino acids. J lost 7 bases, V lost 2 bases, and 12 bases had no gene match. DNA of the CDR3: TGTGCCAGCAGTTACGACGTGGACAGGGTCACTAGTGGCTACACCTTC. Amino acid sequence: CASSYDVDRVTSGYTF.

V gene TRBV4-1 combines with J gene TRBJ1-5, with TRBD1 as a possible D gene (6 bases). Trimming shortened V by 1 base and J by 3 bases, and 16 bases separated the two germline ends. CDR3 length: 17 amino acids. CDR1 MGHRA and CDR2 YSYEKL come from the germline V gene. In DNA form, the CDR3 reads TGCGCCAGCAGCCAAGTTGGGGGCAGGGCCCTCAATCAGCCCCAGCATTTT. As protein: CASSQVGGRALNQPQHF.

The chain uses TRBV27 and TRBJ1-1; TRBD1 matches 9 bases. The ends lost 6 bases at V and 1 base at J; junction bases unmatched: 3. Germline loops: CDR1 MNHEY, CDR2 SMNVEV (reference sequence). CDR3 size: 14 residues. CDR3 in amino acids: CASRPGQGNTEAFF. The CDR3 DNA follows: TGTGCCAGCAGGCCGGGACAGGGGAACACTGAAGCTTTCTTT.

The chain employs TRBV7-2 and TRBJ2-1, with 8 bases matching TRBD2. V lost 1 base to trimming and J lost 3 bases; unmatched junction nucleotides: 14. Germline lookup yields CDR1 SGHTA and CDR2 FQGNSA. The CDR3 consists of 19 residues. DNA for the CDR3: TGTGCCAGCAGCTTAGTGGAGGAGCTTAGCGGGGTTAACTACAATGAGCAGTTCTTC. Translated, it gives CASSLVEELSGVNYNEQFF.